Included here is one TCR beta chain sequence, with context. Antigen: not known. This CDR3 is built from 14 residues. From germline, CDR1 is MNHEY and CDR2 SMNVEV (reference sequence). V was clipped by 6 bases and J by 1 base; unmatched bases: 4. These data originate in a study of T-cell memory formation after mild COVID-19. Across the study: For the most part, TCR clusters were specific to one donor. The study, taken as a whole, reports: Chiefly within CM and EM were the contracting CD4+ clones; CD8+ ones were within EMRA. The SARS-CoV-2 specificity of second-wave clones reaching peak at day 37 remained unverified.

In TCRdb, the 5' RACE reads were re-called with MiXCR into one record per CDR3 protein. The sample records around 300,000 distinct CDR3 sequences, roughly an eighth being singletons. Sequencing was performed on PBMCs or a T cell subset sorted from them (not recorded which). The chain employs TRBV27 and TRBJ1-1; TRBD1 matches at 8 bases. The sequence was collected from a man younger than 35 who had mild COVID-19 (a few samples of this study predate the infection). Cell type and time point are not known. The CDR3 region has the DNA TGTGCCAGCAGACGAGGACAGGGGAACACTGAAGCTTTCTTT. Its protein is CASRRGQGNTEAFF.